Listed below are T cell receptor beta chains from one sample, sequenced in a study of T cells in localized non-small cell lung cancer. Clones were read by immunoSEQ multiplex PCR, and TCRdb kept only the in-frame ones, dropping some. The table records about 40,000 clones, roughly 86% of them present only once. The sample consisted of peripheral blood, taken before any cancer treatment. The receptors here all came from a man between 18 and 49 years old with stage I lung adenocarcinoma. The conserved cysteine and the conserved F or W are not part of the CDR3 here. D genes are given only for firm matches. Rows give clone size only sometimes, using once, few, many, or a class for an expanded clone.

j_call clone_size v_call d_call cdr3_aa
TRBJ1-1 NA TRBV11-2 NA ASSLGTVNTEAF
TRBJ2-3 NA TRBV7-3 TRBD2 ASSPGTSGGTDTQY
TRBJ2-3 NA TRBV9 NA ASSETPDTQY
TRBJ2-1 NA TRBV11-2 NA ASSLAHGEQF
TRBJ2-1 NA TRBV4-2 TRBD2 ASSPSGGSYNEQF
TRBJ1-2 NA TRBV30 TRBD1 AWSRTGATVRHYGYT
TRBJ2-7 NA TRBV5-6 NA ASSESLWGYEQY
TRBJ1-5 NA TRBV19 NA ASSQAGVFLDQPQH
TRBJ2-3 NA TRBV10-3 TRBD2 AISGGRLADRTDTQY
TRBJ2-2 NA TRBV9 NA ASSVRSNTGELF
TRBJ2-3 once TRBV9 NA ASSLGGEQGLESDTQY
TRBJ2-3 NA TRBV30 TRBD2 AWSRTSHTDTQY
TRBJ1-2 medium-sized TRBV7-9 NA ASSLERGQLSYGYT
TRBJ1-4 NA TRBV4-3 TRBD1 ASSQDQGASGTLF
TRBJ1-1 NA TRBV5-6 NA ASSSQVNTEAF
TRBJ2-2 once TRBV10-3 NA AIKVGGQTGELF
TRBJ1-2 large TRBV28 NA ASSSSRGDRLYGYT
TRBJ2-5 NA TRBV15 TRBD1 ATSGRLTGGQETQY
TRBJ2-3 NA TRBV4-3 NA ASSQASSPKGTDTQY
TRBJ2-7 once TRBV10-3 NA AISHPASYEQY
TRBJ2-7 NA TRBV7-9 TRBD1 ASSPRQGLRNRGSYEQY
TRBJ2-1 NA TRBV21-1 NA ASSRGISSYNEQF
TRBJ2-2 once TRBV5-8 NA ASSLAVNTGELF
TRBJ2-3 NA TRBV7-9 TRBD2 ASSRTSGGSTDTQY
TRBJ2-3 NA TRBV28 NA ASSPQLGGAATDTQY
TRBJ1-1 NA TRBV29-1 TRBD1 SGRTGGNTEAF
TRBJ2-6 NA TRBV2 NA ASSDPGSGANVLT
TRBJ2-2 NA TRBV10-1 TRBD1 ARNGTGGNTGELF
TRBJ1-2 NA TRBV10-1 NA ASRSSANYGYT
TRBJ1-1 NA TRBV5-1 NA ASSPEGAPRPATEAF
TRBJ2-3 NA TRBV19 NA ASSMAGATDTQY
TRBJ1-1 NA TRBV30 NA AWSLRRSGARNTEAF